This T cell receptor beta chain was documented in a study of cytomegalovirus exposure and HLA in healthy donors. On this clone itself: Antigen specificity is unknown.

V dropped 3 bases and J dropped 0 bases, with 15 bases sitting between them. Per germline, CDR1 KGHSH and CDR2 LQKENI. This CDR3 spans 16 amino acids. Study-level points and caveats: Most CMV-associated TCR beta chains were later found to appear HLA-restricted.

This PCR relied on a set of 60 Vbeta primers and 13 Jbeta primers. Using immunoSEQ multiplex PCR, the repertoire was profiled, and TCRdb retains in-frame clones only, with some absent. The sample has around 140,000 clones, under 90% seen once; the top ten hold 4.5%. The J gene is TRBJ2-7, the V gene TRBV18, with TRBD2 as a possible D gene (6 bases). This clonotype was obtained from a man between 35 and 55 years old in good health and CMV-seronegative. Sequencing was carried out using PBMCs. Here the CDR3 reads CASSPGGGVPSYEQYF. The CDR3 DNA reads as TGTGCCAGCTCACCTGGCGGAGGGGTTCCCTCCTACGAGCAGTACTTC.